Below, 14 T cell receptor beta chains from the same sample are listed, as sequenced in a study of identical twins. TCRdb reprocessed the 5' RACE reads with MiXCR, giving one entry per CDR3 protein. Among approximately 490,000 distinct CDR3 sequences listed, about a fifth were seen once. Separately, the same data were catalogued under a study of yellow fever vaccine responses in identical twins.

The sample comprised CD4+ T cells sorted from blood. Every receptor here comes from a woman aged 18-30 years in good health.

The V and J genes are TRBV12-3 or TRBV12-4 and TRBJ2-1, with a possible D match to TRBD2 (6 bases). The CDR3 contains 14 residues. Trimming shortened V by 4 bases and J by 14 bases, and 21 bases separated the two germline ends. CDR3 sequence: CASSSGTKSGGEFF. The CDR3 DNA is TGTGCCAGCAGTTCTGGGACCAAGAGCGGAGGGGAGTTCTTC.

The chain joins TRBV20-1 to TRBJ2-3; 7 bases fit TRBD2. Trimming cost V 6 bases and J 0 bases; bases outside gene matches: 12. This CDR3 has 16 residues. CDR1 is DFQATT, CDR2 SNEGSKA, per germline (reference sequence). CDR3 residues: CSAYPTLAESTDTQYF. CDR3 nucleotide sequence: TGCAGTGCATACCCAACCCTAGCGGAGAGCACAGATACGCAGTATTTT.

This clonotype was found a few times. Being one base from a much bigger clone, this may be a read error. This chain connects TRBV5-1 to TRBJ2-7; D unclear. The CDR3 is 12 residues long. Between the trimmed V and J ends, which lost 3 bases and 2 bases, there was a span of 6 bases. Germline V gene sequence: CDR1 SGHRS, CDR2 YFSETQ. CDR3: CASSSSPYEQYF. CDR3 bases: TGCGCCAGCAGCTCCAGCCCCTACGAGCAGTACTTC. Combining the CDR3 with reference TRBV5-1 and TRBJ2-7 gives the whole variable domain KAGVTQTPRYLIKTRGQQVTLSCSPISGHRSVSWYQQTPGQGLQFLFEYFSETQRNKGNFPGRFSGRQFSNSRSEMNVSTLELGDSALYLCASSSSPYEQYFGPGTRLTVT.

This chain joins TRBV9 and TRBJ2-1; 7 bases line up with TRBD2. Germline lookup yields CDR1 SGDLS and CDR2 YYNGEE. The V segment lost 2 bases and the J segment 0 bases; nucleotides outside the gene matches: 5. The CDR3 is made up of 16 amino acids. CDR3 sequence (DNA): TGTGCCAGCAGCGTCCTAGCGGTAAGCTCCTACAATGAGCAGTTCTTC. This sequence encodes CASSVLAVSSYNEQFF. Together with reference TRBV9 and TRBJ2-1, the CDR3 gives the full variable domain: DSGVTQTPKHLITATGQRVTLRCSPRSGDLSVYWYQQSLDQGLQFLIQYYNGEERAKGNILERFSAQQFPDLHSELNLSSLELGDSALYFCASSVLAVSSYNEQFFGPGTRLTVL.

This clonotype was counted at least ten times. The V call is TRBV11-2, the J call TRBJ2-2; D gene ambiguous. V lost 1 base and J lost 6, with 3 bases in between. The length of the CDR3 is 12 residues. Germline V CDR1 and CDR2: SGHAT, FQNNGV. The CDR3 reads CASSLGPGELFF. DNA of the CDR3: TGTGCCAGCAGCTTAGGCCCCGGGGAGCTGTTTTTT.

CDR3 bases: TGTGCCAGCAGCCAACCCCCCCAACGGGGCAGTGGCTACACCTTC. Translation gives CASSQPPQRGSGYTF. The rearrangement joins TRBV4-2 to TRBJ1-2, with a weak D call TRBD1 (5 bases). This CDR3 is 15 amino acids long. Germline V gene lookup returns CDR1 LGHNA and CDR2 YNFKEQ. Trimming took 2 bases from V and 7 from J, leaving 17 bases between them.

This clonotype was seen only a few times. J is TRBJ1-6 and V is TRBV12-3 or TRBV12-4; perhaps TRBD1 as D (5 bases). V shed 6 bases and J shed 4 bases, with 10 bases lying between them. CDR3 length: 14 residues. The CDR3 protein is CASSAGTYNSPLHF. In DNA, the CDR3 is TGTGCCAGCAGCGCCGGGACTTATAATTCACCCCTCCACTTT.

This chain connects TRBV5-1 to TRBJ1-1, with a weak D call TRBD1 (6 bases). Germline lookup yields CDR1 SGHRS and CDR2 YFSETQ. V was shortened by 3 bases and J by 3 bases, with 12 bases between the two germline ends. The CDR3 is 14 amino acids. The CDR3 protein is CASSYREGDTEAFF. CDR3 nucleotides: TGCGCCAGCAGCTACCGCGAGGGGGACACTGAAGCTTTCTTT. The full variable domain, in which reference TRBV5-1 and TRBJ1-1 provide the parts outside the CDR3, is KAGVTQTPRYLIKTRGQQVTLSCSPISGHRSVSWYQQTPGQGLQFLFEYFSETQRNKGNFPGRFSGRQFSNSRSEMNVSTLELGDSALYLCASSYREGDTEAFFGQGTRLTVV.

The chain's CDR3 is CASSFGQTYGYTF. CDR3 coding DNA: TGTGCCAGCAGCTTTGGACAGACCTATGGCTACACCTTC. V is TRBV12-3 or TRBV12-4 and J is TRBJ1-2; weak D call: TRBD1 (6 bases). Trimming pared 6 bases from V and 4 bases from J, leaving 12 bases between. The CDR3 loop spans 13 amino acids.

This clonotype turned up a few times. The chain uses TRBV5-1 and TRBJ2-2, with 7 positions matching TRBD2. This CDR3 is built from 15 residues. From germline, CDR1 is SGHRS and CDR2 YFSETQ. Trimming cost V 7 bases and J 6 bases; bases outside gene matches: 12. The CDR3 loop is CASRGEAGIAGELFF. CDR3 DNA: TGCGCCAGCCGAGGTGAAGCGGGAATCGCCGGGGAGCTGTTTTTT.

This clonotype was recorded many times. A junction end diverges from the germline sequence, so it may reflect a read error. The chain combines TRBV5-1 with TRBJ1-1, with 7 bases fitting TRBD1. Germline V gene sequence: CDR1 SGHRS, CDR2 YFSETQ. The length of the CDR3 is 14 residues. The CDR3 spells CASSPDRVNTEAFF. DNA of the CDR3: TGTGCCAGCAGCCCAGACAGGGTGAACACTGAAGCTTTCTTT.

This clonotype was seen only a few times. The CDR3 sequence: CASSRDRGGDEQYF. CDR3 coding DNA: TGTGCCAGCTCCCGGGACAGGGGTGGTGACGAGCAGTACTTC. The chain has TRBV18 and TRBJ2-7; TRBD1 matches 10 bases. The CDR3 sequence is 14 residues long. The trim removed 6 bases at V and 5 bases at J, leaving 7 bases unmatched. Germline V gene data show CDR1 as KGHSH and CDR2 as LQKENI. Based on the CDR3 plus reference TRBV18 and TRBJ2-7, the full variable domain is NAGVMQNPRHLVRRRGQEARLRCSPMKGHSHVYWYRQLPEEGLKFMVYLQKENIIDESGMPKERFSAEFPKEGPSILRIQQVVRGDSAAYFCASSRDRGGDEQYFGPGTRLTVT.

This clonotype was counted a few times. This sequence joins TRBV10-3 and TRBJ2-1, with D possibly being TRBD1 or TRBD2 (6 bases each). The CDR3 is 16 residues long. Germline CDR1 is ENHRY and CDR2 is SYGVKD. The V end lost 2 bases, the J end lost 1 base, and 12 bases lay between the germline ends. CDR3 DNA: TGTGCCATCAGTGAGGTGCAGGGGAGGTCCTACAATGAGCAGTTCTTC. As protein: CAISEVQGRSYNEQFF.

The chain carries TRBV3-1 and TRBJ2-1; 11 bases agree with TRBD2. Germline lookup yields CDR1 LGHDT and CDR2 YNNKEL (reference sequence). This CDR3 is 16 amino acids long. V lost 4 bases and J lost 1; bases outside the gene matches: 3. This CDR3 is CASSLAGGLSYNEQFF. The DNA for the CDR3 is TGTGCCAGCAGCCTAGCGGGGGGGCTTTCCTACAATGAGCAGTTCTTC.